The 11 T cell receptor beta chains below come from one sample, sequenced in a study of post-analysis software for immune sequencing data. Findings and limits, study-wide: TRBV segments more frequent in patients than in controls numbered several and included TRBV5-6, TRBV5-1 and TRBV20-1.

These receptors have no known antigen. Unique molecular identifiers had been added to the TCR beta cDNA libraries. TCRdb analysed the PCR reads with MiXCR anew, one entry per CDR3 protein. The sample has 500,000 to 600,000 distinct CDR3 sequences; about 44% are singletons. The sample taken for sequencing was blood. The receptors were sampled from a girl aged 10-17 years with multiple sclerosis.

J is TRBJ2-1 and V is TRBV5-1; D is possibly TRBD1 (5 bases). The V gene's germline CDR1 is SGHRS and CDR2 YFSETQ. V was clipped by 3 bases and J by 9 bases, with 16 bases between them. This CDR3 contains 14 residues. Here the CDR3 reads CASSSSGRGTEQFF. CDR3 coding DNA: TGCGCCAGCAGCTCCTCCGGAAGGGGCACTGAGCAGTTCTTC. The whole variable domain, filled in from reference TRBV5-1 and TRBJ2-1, reads KAGVTQTPRYLIKTRGQQVTLSCSPISGHRSVSWYQQTPGQGLQFLFEYFSETQRNKGNFPGRFSGRQFSNSRSEMNVSTLELGDSALYLCASSSSGRGTEQFFGPGTRLTVL.

This clonotype has only one observation. The chain carries TRBV7-2 and TRBJ1-2; possible D gene TRBD1, 6 bases. This CDR3 region has 17 residues. Trimming cost V 9 bases and J 0 bases, with 23 bases left between them. CDR1 is SGHTA and CDR2 is FQGNSA in the germline V gene. In nucleotides, the CDR3 is TGTGCCAGTTTTAGACTGGGGGCCCCCACTTCTAACTATGGCTACACCTTC. Its protein is CASFRLGAPTSNYGYTF.

This clonotype came up a few times. V and J are TRBV12-3 or TRBV12-4 and TRBJ1-2; 8 positions match TRBD1. The CDR3 length is 13 residues. The V segment lost 7 bases and the J segment 4 bases; nucleotides outside the gene matches: 5. CDR3 DNA sequence: TGTGCCAGCACAAATACAGGGGGCTATGGCTACACCTTC. Translating gives CASTNTGGYGYTF.

This clonotype appeared many times. The rearrangement joins TRBV29-1 to TRBJ1-2; 7 positions agree with TRBD1. The CDR3 has 14 amino acids. Germline V lookup: CDR1 SQVTM, CDR2 ANQGSEA. V shed 7 bases and J 3 bases; nucleotides not matched to a gene: 11. The CDR3 protein is CSAEEGQTYYGYTF. The CDR3 coding sequence is TGCAGCGCCGAGGAGGGACAGACCTACTATGGCTACACCTTC.

The rearrangement joins TRBV10-2 to TRBJ2-3; D not resolved. The V gene's germline CDR1 is WSHSY and CDR2 SAAADI. V lost 4 bases to trimming and J lost 0 bases, with 8 bases between them. This CDR3 spans 14 amino acids. CDR3 sequence reads: CASSVASSTDTQYF. The CDR3 nucleotides read TGCGCCAGCAGTGTTGCCAGTAGCACAGATACGCAGTATTTT.

This clonotype was counted only a few times. This chain joins TRBV12-3 or TRBV12-4 and TRBJ1-2; a possible D gene is TRBD1 (6 bases). Deletions cut 6 bases from V and 4 bases from J, with 18 bases between. The CDR3 length is 15 residues. The CDR3 nucleotides are TGTGCCAGCAGCTACTCTCGACAGGAGGGCTATGGCTACACCTTC. This gives the protein CASSYSRQEGYGYTF.

This clonotype has only a few counts. CDR3 amino acids: CASSYLAGAQETQYF. Here the CDR3 DNA reads TGTGCCAGCAGTTATCTAGCGGGGGCCCAAGAGACCCAGTACTTC. The V and J genes are TRBV6-5 and TRBJ2-5, with 10 bases aligning to TRBD2. CDR3 size: 15 residues. V lost 3 bases to trimming and J lost 1 base; unmatched junction nucleotides: 2. Germline loops: CDR1 MNHEY, CDR2 SVGAGI.

This chain connects TRBV20-1 to TRBJ2-4; TRBD2 agrees at 7 bases. TRBJ2-7 explains the end of the DNA better; the J call may be wrong. CDR1 is DFQATT and CDR2 is SNEGSKA in the germline V gene (reference sequence). This CDR3 has 13 residues. The CDR3 loop is CSASVGRAYEQYF. The CDR3 bases are TGCAGTGCTAGTGTTGGGAGGGCCTACGAGCAGTACTTC.

The rearrangement joins TRBV12-3 or TRBV12-4 to TRBJ2-7; weak D call: TRBD1 (6 bases). This CDR3 contains 14 residues. V was trimmed by 8 bases and J by 4 bases, leaving 18 bases between them. CDR3 region: CASADYDTGYEQYF. The CDR3 nucleotides read TGTGCCAGCGCTGATTATGATACAGGGTACGAGCAGTACTTC.

The rearrangement links TRBV5-1 to TRBJ2-4; possibly TRBD1 for D (6 bases). The tail of the sequence fits TRBJ2-7 better, so the J call may be wrong. Looked up from germline, CDR1 is SGHRS and CDR2 is YFSETQ. The CDR3 spans 16 residues. CDR3 region: CASSPWTAEVSYEQYF. CDR3 DNA sequence: TGCGCCAGCAGCCCCTGGACAGCGGAGGTGTCCTACGAGCAGTACTTC.

The gene calls are TRBV12-3 or TRBV12-4 and TRBJ2-3; D gene unclear. V lost 5 bases and J lost 0, with 12 bases in between. The CDR3 spans 15 residues. CDR3: CASSLPEGSTDTQYF. CDR3 in DNA: TGTGCCAGCAGTCTACCGGAAGGGAGCACAGATACGCAGTATTTT.